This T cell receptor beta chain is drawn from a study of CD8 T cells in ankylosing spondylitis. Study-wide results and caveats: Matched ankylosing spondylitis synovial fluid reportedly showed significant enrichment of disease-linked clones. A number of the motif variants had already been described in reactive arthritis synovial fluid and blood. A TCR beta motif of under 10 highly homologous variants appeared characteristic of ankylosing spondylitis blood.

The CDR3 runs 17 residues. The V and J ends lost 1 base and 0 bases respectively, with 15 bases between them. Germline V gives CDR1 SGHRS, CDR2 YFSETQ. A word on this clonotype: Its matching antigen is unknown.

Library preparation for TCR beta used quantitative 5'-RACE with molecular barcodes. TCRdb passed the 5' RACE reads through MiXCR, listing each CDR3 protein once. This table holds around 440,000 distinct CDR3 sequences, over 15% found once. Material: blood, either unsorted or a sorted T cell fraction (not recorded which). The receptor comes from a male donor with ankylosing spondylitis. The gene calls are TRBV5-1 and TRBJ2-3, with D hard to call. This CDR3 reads CASSLPGGSPSTDTQYF. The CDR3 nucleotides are TGCGCCAGCAGCTTGCCGGGTGGCAGCCCTAGCACAGATACGCAGTATTTT. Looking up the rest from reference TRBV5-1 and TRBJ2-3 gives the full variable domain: KAGVTQTPRYLIKTRGQQVTLSCSPISGHRSVSWYQQTPGQGLQFLFEYFSETQRNKGNFPGRFSGRQFSNSRSEMNVSTLELGDSALYLCASSLPGGSPSTDTQYFGPGTRLTVL.